This T cell receptor beta chain was sequenced in a study of OX40 agonist ivuxolimab in advanced cancers. For context, the study as a whole: Ivuxolimab was a fully human IgG2 agonistic monoclonal antibody targeting the costimulatory receptor OX40 (CD134). Intravenous ivuxolimab was administered to patients every 2 weeks at six dose levels: 0.01, 0.1, 0.3, 1.5, 3 and 10 mg/kg. A male proportion of approximately 83% and a mean age of approximately 60 years, ranging from 23 to 79, were recorded for the dose-escalation cohort. Peripheral TCRbeta sequencing was intended to test whether TCR sequence diversity was altered and clonal T-cell expansion was caused by ivuxolimab. Partial responses occurred in three dose-escalation patients: two with cutaneous melanoma and one with hepatocellular carcinoma. Of the approximately 50 dose-escalation patients, hepatocellular carcinoma was present in roughly 19, melanoma in roughly 15, renal cell carcinoma in 9 and head and neck cancer in 9. Prior anti-PD-1, anti-PD-L1 or anti-CTLA-4 therapy was permitted, and checkpoint inhibitors had been received by 40% to 50% of dose-escalation patients. The paper describes the monotherapy dose-escalation part (N ≈ 49 patients) of the phase I trial of ivuxolimab.

Overall results and qualifications from the work: On average, CD8+ T cells showed more expanded clones than CD4+ T cells after ivuxolimab. At doses of 0.1 to 3.0 mg/kg, clonal expansion of both CD4+ and CD8+ T cells in blood was seen between baseline and week 6. The antigen specificity of the peripheral T cells that underwent clonal expansion was not determined. Low levels of normalized T-cell clonal expansion were also seen in some patients who did not respond. Partial responders in the 0.1-3.0 mg/kg groups had among the lowest normalized peripheral clonal expansion, especially among CD8+ T cells.

Genomic DNA was isolated from the sorted cells so that the TCRbeta CDR3 region could be sequenced. TCRbeta CDR3 regions were sequenced using the immunoSEQ Assay. In TCRdb, the immuneACCESS table is reduced to in-frame sequences with V and J assigned. These tables do not hold every clone; where another copy was compared, an unresolved V gene accounts for under half, and the others remain unexplained. For this sample there are around 53,000 clones; approximately 91% appear just once. Clones ranked in the top ten supply over 0.5% of the sample. Patients with autoimmune disease history or receiving systemic immunosuppression were excluded from the trial. Peripheral blood for TCR sequencing was collected from all dose cohorts at baseline, on cycle 4 day 1, and on cycle 7 day 1. Samples came from an open-label, multicenter, first-in-human phase I dose-escalation trial of ivuxolimab. Adults with locally advanced or metastatic melanoma, renal cell, hepatocellular, or head and neck squamous cell carcinoma were enrolled in the trial. Before TCR sequencing, CD4+ and CD8+ T cells were separately sorted from peripheral blood.

This clone is classified as medium-sized (0.01 to 0.1%). Its recognized antigen is unknown. No much larger clone is present one base from it, and per-base qualities are unavailable. Between the V and J ends, shortened by 1 base and 5 bases respectively, the junction contains 2 bases. Sequences SGHAT (CDR1) and FQNNGV (CDR2) are obtained from the germline V gene. From cysteine to phenylalanine, the CDR3 is 11 amino acids long. The kept DNA is CDR3 alone, 33 bases in frame from the first base. The sequence links TRBV11-2 to TRBJ1-2, with the D gene uncertain. The receptor was derived from an adult with an advanced solid tumor such as melanoma, head and neck, liver or kidney cancer. The starting material was CD4+ or CD8+ T cells sorted from blood, obtained in a trial of the OX40 agonist ivuxolimab. The CDR3 corresponds to CASSLVYGYTF. At the DNA level, the sequence is TGTGCCAGCAGCTTAGTTTATGGCTACACCTTC.